The source of this T cell receptor beta chain is a study of shared clonotypes between healthy human individuals. Study-wide results and limits: Generation of non-shared clonotypes was less probable than generation of clonotypes shared by all four donors. With few donors, the genetic and exposure-history diversity represented was limited.

Per germline, CDR1 SNHLY and CDR2 FYNNEI. V dropped 10 bases and J dropped 5; count of bases not matched to a gene: 9. The CDR3 contains 13 residues. Naive CD8 cells lacked CD45RO, underwent positive selection for CCR7 and left out terminally differentiated effector memory CD45RA+ cells. Healthy HIV-negative adults without recent acute infections or vaccinations served as donors. Clones were sequenced by immunoSEQ multiplex PCR, and TCRdb holds only the in-frame ones, with some missing. Of about 2 million clones in the sample, about 95% were seen once. A remark on this clone: Its antigen is not known.

The sequence came from a man between 18 and 35 years old in good health. Sequencing was carried out using naive CD8+ T cells sorted from blood. This rearrangement joins TRBV2 to TRBJ1-1; the match to TRBD1 covers 8 bases. The chain's CDR3 is CAIIQGAETEAFF. The CDR3 coding sequence is TGTGCCATTATCCAGGGGGCAGAAACTGAAGCTTTCTTT. Drawing the rest from reference TRBV2 and TRBJ1-1, the complete variable domain is EPEVTQTPSHQVTQMGQEVILRCVPISNHLYFYWYRQILGQKVEFLVSFYNNEISEKSEIFDDQFSVERPDGSNFTLKIRSTKLEDSAMYFCAIIQGAETEAFFGQGTRLTVV.